This TCR beta chain was found in a study of shared clonotypes between healthy human individuals. Regarding this clone: Antigen: not known.

This CDR3 region has 12 residues. Germline V CDR1 and CDR2: LNHDA, SQIVND (reference sequence). V trimming: 6 bases; J trimming: 5 bases; junction bases outside the gene matches: 3. Some clones are missing from TCRdb's copy, which holds only in-frame ones; the method was immunoSEQ multiplex PCR. Here the sample spans approximately 500,000 clones, around 79% being singletons. Study-level points and caveats: Limited genetic and exposure-history diversity came from having few donors.

Sequences were obtained from PBMCs. This rearrangement joins TRBV19 to TRBJ2-5; 7 positions match TRBD2. This receptor was obtained from a woman between 35 and 50 years old in good health. Some clones in this sample may be carry-over from other donors' samples. The CDR3 sequence is CASSPGGETQYF. The CDR3 nucleotides read TGTGCCAGTAGCCCCGGGGGGGAGACCCAGTACTTC.